This T cell receptor beta chain came from a study of a mutant IDH1 vaccine in newly diagnosed glioma. Time point here: week 23, last vaccination. Vaccine doses each comprised 300 ug of mutant IDH1 20-mer peptide, with topical imiquimod. Assay: immunoSEQ multiplex PCR; the TCRdb copy retains only in-frame clones and omits some. The table has about 43,000 clones, around 84% seen once. Germline V gene lookup returns CDR1 MNHNS and CDR2 SASEGT. The CDR3 runs to 16 residues. Losses at the gene ends were 4 bases for V and 0 bases for J; bases not matched to a gene: 7. Turning to this clone: What it recognizes is unknown.

The receptor was derived from a woman aged 18-35 years with glioma. Some clones in this sample may be carry-over from other donors' samples. V gene TRBV6-1 combines with J gene TRBJ2-3, with 7 bases lining up with TRBD1. Sequenced here: PBMCs, sampled from a glioma patient whose treatment included an IDH1 peptide vaccine. CDR3 in DNA: TGTGCCAGCAGTGCCGCAGGGGGAGTTAGCACAGATACGCAGTATTTT. Amino acids: CASSAAGGVSTDTQYF.